This TCR beta chain was recovered during a study of blood T cell repertoires in COVID-19. Study information: The origin of the acute and convalescent COVID-19 samples was the United States, Italy and Spain.

The protocol was immunoSEQ multiplex PCR, while the TCRdb copy is restricted to in-frame clones and leaves out a portion. The data show about 180,000 clones, around 82% seen once. This clone turned up a few times. From germline, CDR1 is MGHDK and CDR2 SYGVNS. The CDR3 consists of 15 residues. The ends were cut back, 5 bases at V and 1 base at J, with 12 bases in the middle. This rearrangement joins TRBV25-1 to TRBJ1-3; perhaps TRBD1 as D (6 bases). The sequenced sample consisted of peripheral blood. The sequence came from a woman aged 80 or over with active or convalescent COVID-19. The CDR3: CASSKTGFSGNTIYF. CDR3 in DNA: TGTGCCAGCAGTAAGACAGGTTTTTCTGGAAACACCATATATTTT.